The 20 T cell receptor beta chains below all came from one sample that was sequenced in a study of cytomegalovirus exposure and HLA in healthy donors. With 60 Vbeta and 13 Jbeta primers, the PCR was carried out. Sequencing used immunoSEQ multiplex PCR; TCRdb keeps in-frame clones, though not all of them. Recorded for this sample: more than 100,000 clones. Sequencing used PBMCs. Receptors originate from a man aged 40-49 years in good health and CMV-seronegative.

This sequence joins TRBV29-1 and TRBJ2-2; 8 nucleotides match TRBD1. Germline lookup yields CDR1 SQVTM and CDR2 ANQGSEA. The CDR3 is 17 residues long. V lost 1 base, J lost 3 bases, and 10 bases stayed unmatched. CDR3 sequence (DNA): TGCAGCGTTGAAGGGGTAGAGGACAGGGTCGACACCGGGGAGCTGTTTTTT. Protein sequence: CSVEGVEDRVDTGELFF.

The J gene is TRBJ1-1, the V gene TRBV6-5; 8 bases are a match to TRBD1. The CDR3 runs to 15 residues. J was trimmed by 4 bases and V by 0 bases; bases with no gene match: 4. The V gene's germline CDR1 is MNHEY and CDR2 SVGAGI. CDR3 sequence reads: CASSYSYRGGTEAFF. DNA of the CDR3: TGTGCCAGCAGTTACTCGTACAGGGGGGGCACTGAAGCTTTCTTT.

The CDR3, as DNA: TGCGCCAGCAGCCAAGATACGCGAACCGGCACAGATACGCAGTATTTT. Translating it yields CASSQDTRTGTDTQYF. The chain recombines TRBV4-3 with TRBJ2-3; D is uncertain. V was cut by 0 bases and J by 1 base, with 11 bases left in between. The CDR3 is made up of 16 amino acids. Germline CDR1 is LGHNA and CDR2 is YSLEER.

Written as DNA, the CDR3 is TGTGCCAGCAGCCTAATTACAGGGGGAGGGGATCAGCCCCAGCATTTT. This gives the protein CASSLITGGGDQPQHF. The V call is TRBV7-2, the J call TRBJ1-5, with 8 positions matching TRBD1. V was clipped by 5 bases and J by 5 bases; unmatched bases: 11. Germline assignment: CDR1 SGHTA and CDR2 FQGNSA. There are 16 residues in the CDR3. Combining the CDR3 with reference TRBV7-2 and TRBJ1-5 gives the whole variable domain GAGVSQSPSNKVTEKGKDVELRCDPISGHTALYWYRQSLGQGLEFLIYFQGNSAPDKSGLPSDRFSAERTGGSVSTLTIQRTQQEDSAVYLCASSLITGGGDQPQHFGDGTRLSIL.

The chain carries TRBV30 and TRBJ1-2; D unclear. Germline values: CDR1 GTSNPN, CDR2 SVGIG (reference sequence). The V gene lost 0 bases and the J gene lost 4 bases, with 24 bases spanning the gap. The length of the CDR3 is 18 residues. The CDR3 spells CAWSVLVDTREPFYGYTF. CDR3 DNA: TGTGCCTGGAGTGTATTGGTAGATACCCGGGAACCCTTCTATGGCTACACCTTC.

This sequence joins TRBV5-5 and TRBJ1-1; 7 nucleotides align to TRBD1. After removal of 0 bases from V and 0 bases from J, the junction contained 8 bases not matched to a gene. CDR3 length: 17 amino acids. Germline V gene sequence: CDR1 SGHKS, CDR2 YYEKEE (reference sequence). The DNA for the CDR3 is TGTGCCAGCAGCTTGGGCCAGGGGGGACCCATGAACACTGAAGCTTTCTTT. This gives the protein CASSLGQGGPMNTEAFF.

V usage is TRBV5-4 and J usage is TRBJ2-7; 7 bases align to TRBD2. The V segment lost 0 bases and the J segment 1 base; nucleotides outside the gene matches: 7. Per germline, CDR1 SGHNT and CDR2 YYREEE (reference sequence). The CDR3 sequence is 16 residues long. The chain's CDR3 is CASSLGRTRNSYEQYF. CDR3 sequence (DNA): TGTGCCAGCAGCTTGGGACGGACTAGAAATTCCTACGAGCAGTACTTC.

The J gene is TRBJ2-7, the V gene TRBV5-1; 9 nucleotides align to TRBD1. In germline, CDR1 is SGHRS, CDR2 YFSETQ. Trimming cost V 0 bases and J 3 bases; bases outside gene matches: 7. The length of the CDR3 is 16 residues. CDR3 sequence (DNA): TGCGCCAGCAGCTTGGTGACAGGGGGACCTCTCTACGAGCAGTACTTC. Encoded protein: CASSLVTGGPLYEQYF.

V and J are TRBV7-6 and TRBJ2-5; TRBD2 aligns across 10 bases. The CDR3 is 17 residues long. Germline V gene lookup returns CDR1 SGHVS and CDR2 FNYEAQ. Trimming removed 5 bases from V and 7 bases from J; junction bases left unmatched: 16. The chain's CDR3 is CASSVLGSGRAQATQYF. The CDR3 DNA is TGTGCCAGCAGCGTCTTGGGCAGCGGGAGGGCCCAGGCGACCCAGTACTTC.

The J gene is TRBJ2-5, the V gene TRBV18; D is possibly TRBD2 (6 bases). Germline values: CDR1 KGHSH, CDR2 LQKENI. Trimming removed 2 bases at V and 6 bases at J, with 19 bases between. The CDR3 is made up of 16 amino acids. Here the CDR3 DNA reads TGTGCCAGCTCACCAGTAGGGACTCAATCCTCCCAGACCCAGTACTTC. Amino acids: CASSPVGTQSSQTQYF.

This chain uses TRBV5-1 with TRBJ2-1; D remains unclear. The CDR3 covers 18 residues. Germline V gene sequence: CDR1 SGHRS, CDR2 YFSETQ. Between the trimmed V and J ends, which lost 0 bases and 3 bases, there was a span of 19 bases. The CDR3 DNA is TGCGCCAGCAGCTTGGCCCCCCCTACCTACTATCGCTACAATGAGCAGTTCTTC. This gives the protein CASSLAPPTYYRYNEQFF.

The chain carries TRBV10-3 and TRBJ2-7; 7 bases fit TRBD1. The CDR3 runs to 13 residues. V was pared by 3 bases and J by 5 bases, with 4 bases of the junction left unmatched. Germline V lookup: CDR1 ENHRY, CDR2 SYGVKD. The CDR3 DNA reads as TGTGCCATCAGTGAACAAACAGGGGACGAGCAGTACTTC. Encoded protein: CAISEQTGDEQYF.

The rearrangement uses TRBV5-4 and TRBJ2-1, with D uncertain. Germline CDR1 SGHNT, CDR2 YYREEE (reference sequence). The V end lost 4 bases, the J end lost 5 bases, and 13 bases lay between the germline ends. The CDR3 loop spans 14 amino acids. CDR3 DNA: TGTGCCAGCAGCCCCCCGGCCGGAGACAATGAGCAGTTCTTC. Translation gives CASSPPAGDNEQFF.

The chain is built from TRBV4-2 and TRBJ2-3; 8 bases are a match to TRBD2. V gave up 0 bases and J gave up 6 bases; unmatched junction bases: 11. The CDR3 totals 17 residues. Germline V gene sequence: CDR1 LGHNA, CDR2 YNFKEQ. CDR3 in amino acids: CASSQDHTGGPVDTQYF. CDR3 coding DNA: TGTGCCAGCAGCCAAGATCATACGGGGGGGCCTGTTGATACGCAGTATTTT.

This chain links TRBV27 with TRBJ2-7, with 9 nucleotides matching TRBD1. The germline gives CDR1 MNHEY, CDR2 SMNVEV (reference sequence). The trim removed 8 bases at V and 2 bases at J, leaving 7 bases unmatched. The CDR3 length is 14 residues. This CDR3 reads CASRRGTGTYEQYF. The CDR3, as DNA: TGTGCCAGCCGGCGCGGGACAGGGACCTACGAGCAGTACTTC.

The chain employs TRBV7-9 and TRBJ2-1; TRBD1 matches at 7 bases. Trimming removed 5 bases from V and 4 bases from J; junction bases left unmatched: 11. CDR3 length: 16 amino acids. Looked up from germline, CDR1 is SEHNR and CDR2 is FQNEAQ (reference sequence). CDR3 DNA: TGTGCCAGCAGCGCAACCATCGGGACAGTGTACAATGAGCAGTTCTTC. Translation gives CASSATIGTVYNEQFF.

The chain couples TRBV6-5 to TRBJ1-1, with 9 positions matching TRBD1. The V gene's germline CDR1 is MNHEY and CDR2 SVGAGI. This CDR3 has 14 residues. V lost 5 bases and J lost 3; bases outside the gene matches: 4. CDR3 sequence: CASSRQGEYTEAFF. CDR3 nucleotides: TGTGCCAGCAGTCGACAGGGGGAGTACACTGAAGCTTTCTTT.

The gene calls are TRBV28 and TRBJ2-3; 7 bases line up with TRBD1. Losses at the gene ends were 6 bases for V and 5 bases for J; bases not matched to a gene: 8. The CDR3 is 14 amino acids. Germline-derived CDR1 and CDR2 are MDHEN and SYDVKM. CDR3 DNA: TGTGCCAGCAGATCACAGGGGCTGGGAGATACGCAGTATTTT. This sequence encodes CASRSQGLGDTQYF. The full variable domain, in which reference TRBV28 and TRBJ2-3 provide the parts outside the CDR3, is DVKVTQSSRYLVKRTGEKVFLECVQDMDHENMFWYRQDPGLGLRLIYFSYDVKMKEKGDIPEGYSVSREKKERFSLILESASTNQTSMYLCASRSQGLGDTQYFGPGTRLTVL.

The genes are TRBV6-1 and TRBJ2-7; tentative D call: TRBD1 (5 bases). Germline V gives CDR1 MNHNS, CDR2 SASEGT. The CDR3 runs to 15 residues. V gave up 6 bases and J gave up 1 base, with 16 bases separating them. The DNA of the CDR3 is TGTGCCAGCAGGGCTGCACCTCCAGGGTCCTACGAGCAGTACTTC. Protein: CASRAAPPGSYEQYF.

The rearrangement uses TRBV9 and TRBJ2-1; 7 bases are shared with TRBD1. In germline, CDR1 is SGDLS, CDR2 YYNGEE. V shed 0 bases and J 8 bases; nucleotides not matched to a gene: 8. The CDR3 is 15 residues long. The DNA for the CDR3 is TGTGCCAGCAGCGTAGGACAGGGTGGGCGGTATGAGCAGTTCTTC. This encodes CASSVGQGGRYEQFF.